The 20 T cell receptor beta chains given below trace back to one sample, sequenced in a study of blood T cells in healthy people across ages. Primed by a sample-barcoded 5' primer and a J-beta primer mix, a second PCR proceeded for 7 to 11 cycles. From the 5' RACE reads, TCRdb called clonotypes with MiXCR, one entry per CDR3 protein. The sample has about 1,400,000 distinct CDR3 sequences; almost 60% are singletons. Sequenced material: blood. These receptor sequences come from a man aged 18 to 29 in good health.

The sample holds a few counts of this clonotype. The CDR3 DNA follows: TGCGCCAGCAGCCAGTTTTGGGACAACTCCTACGAGCAGTACTTC. Its translation is CASSQFWDNSYEQYF. The chain uses TRBV4-1 and TRBJ2-7; TRBD1 is a possible D gene (6 bases). Germline V gives CDR1 MGHRA, CDR2 YSYEKL. The length of the CDR3 is 15 residues. V was cut by 3 bases and J by 0 bases, with 12 bases left in between.

The rearrangement uses TRBV5-1 and TRBJ2-2; no reliable D call. Germline V gene data show CDR1 as SGHRS and CDR2 as YFSETQ. The germline V and J ends were trimmed by 0 bases and 1 base, with 7 bases remaining between them. CDR3 size: 15 residues. The DNA for the CDR3 is TGCGCCAGCAGCTTGGTGGCAGAGAACACCGGGGAGCTGTTTTTT. Its protein product is CASSLVAENTGELFF.

This clonotype was seen a few times. J is TRBJ2-1 and V is TRBV6-4; 10 positions match TRBD2. The ends lost 4 bases at V and 9 bases at J; junction bases unmatched: 18. Per the germline V gene, CDR1 is MRHNA and CDR2 is SNTAGT. The CDR3 has 18 amino acids. The CDR3 sequence: CASSAQPLQLAGRREQFF. The DNA of the CDR3 is TGTGCCAGCAGTGCCCAGCCGCTCCAACTAGCGGGGCGGCGTGAGCAGTTCTTC.

The chain links TRBV4-2 to TRBJ1-6; TRBD1 agrees at 8 bases. Trimming at V came to 6 bases and at J to 5 bases, leaving 21 bases not matched to a gene. The germline V gene has CDR1 LGHNA and CDR2 YNFKEQ. The CDR3 runs to 20 residues. For the CDR3, the DNA is TGTGCCAGCAGTCCTTTCTGGGGGACAGGCGGCAGTCCACATAATTCACCCCTCCACTTT. It is translated as CASSPFWGTGGSPHNSPLHF.

The chain combines TRBV4-3 with TRBJ2-5; TRBD1 might be the D (5 bases). Germline V CDR1 and CDR2: LGHNA, YSLEER. The CDR3 runs to 16 residues. The V end was cut by 1 base, the J end by 0 bases, with 12 bases between. The CDR3 DNA reads TGCGCCAGCAGCCAAGGTGTCCCCAGGGACCAAGAGACCCAGTACTTC. It encodes CASSQGVPRDQETQYF.

This clonotype showed up just a few times. The chain combines TRBV7-2 with TRBJ2-7, with 8 bases that match TRBD2. The CDR3 covers 15 residues. Losses at the gene ends were 5 bases for V and 6 bases for J; bases not matched to a gene: 12. Per the germline V gene, CDR1 is SGHTA and CDR2 is FQGNSA. The CDR3 DNA sequence: TGTGCCAGCAGCCCGAACCCAGCGGGAGTTTCCGAGCAGTACTTC. Its translation is CASSPNPAGVSEQYF.

The V call is TRBV3-1, the J call TRBJ2-4; 10 bases map to TRBD2. V dropped 4 bases and J dropped 13; count of bases not matched to a gene: 16. Germline V gene lookup returns CDR1 LGHDT and CDR2 YNNKEL (reference sequence). The CDR3 contains 16 residues. The CDR3 here is CASSRSGGALGIEQYF. The CDR3, as DNA: TGTGCCAGCAGCCGAAGCGGGGGGGCGTTAGGAATTGAGCAGTACTTC.

The V and J genes are TRBV20-1 and TRBJ1-2; D ambiguous. The CDR3 is made up of 14 amino acids. CDR1 and CDR2 (germline): DFQATT, SNEGSKA (reference sequence). V lost 0 bases and J lost 8, with 16 bases in between. CDR3 sequence (DNA): TGCAGTGCTAGAGATCTCAGGTCTGCCAGCGGCTACACCTTC. It is translated as CSARDLRSASGYTF.

This clonotype showed up just a few times. The chain is built from TRBV7-2 and TRBJ2-7; possibly TRBD1 for D (5 bases). V shed 3 bases and J shed 0 bases, with 12 bases lying between them. The CDR3 spans 15 residues. Germline V gives CDR1 SGHTA, CDR2 FQGNSA. The CDR3 DNA is TGTGCCAGCAGCTTTTTACAGGTTAGCTCCTACGAGCAGTACTTC. Translated, it gives CASSFLQVSSYEQYF.

Details on this clonotype: Mismatch with germline at one junction end may stem from a read error. The chain joins TRBV5-6 to TRBJ1-1; D unresolved. The V gene's germline CDR1 is SGHDT and CDR2 YYEEEE. The CDR3 covers 14 residues. The CDR3 nucleotides are TGTACCAGCAGCGTTCTCGATATGAACACTGAAGCTTTCTTT. Its protein product is CTSSVLDMNTEAFF.

The chain links TRBV7-9 to TRBJ2-1; D uncertain. Germline V gene lookup returns CDR1 SEHNR and CDR2 FQNEAQ (reference sequence). Trimming took 6 bases from V and 9 from J, leaving 12 bases between them. The CDR3 contains 12 residues. The CDR3 loop is CASRPDSSEQFF. As DNA, the CDR3 is TGTGCCAGCAGGCCTGATTCGAGTGAGCAGTTCTTC.

This clonotype has just a few counts. The rearrangement links TRBV12-3 or TRBV12-4 to TRBJ2-1, with TRBD2 matching over 14 bases. The CDR3 consists of 15 residues. With 5 bases clipped from V and 9 bases from J, the junction kept 6 bases outside the gene matches. The CDR3 protein is CASSEGLAGAGEQFF. CDR3 sequence (DNA): TGTGCCAGCAGTGAGGGACTAGCGGGAGCTGGTGAGCAGTTCTTC.

The CDR3 is CASSYFFRISGGASLGYTF. The CDR3 DNA is TGTGCCAGCAGTTACTTTTTCAGGATCTCAGGGGGAGCGTCCCTCGGCTACACCTTC. The rearrangement uses TRBV6-5 and TRBJ1-2; TRBD1 matches at 7 bases. This CDR3 region has 19 residues. Germline V gene data show CDR1 as MNHEY and CDR2 as SVGAGI. Trimming at V came to 1 base and at J to 8 bases, leaving 22 bases not matched to a gene.

V usage is TRBV7-9 and J usage is TRBJ2-2, with D perhaps TRBD1 (6 bases). V was clipped by 3 bases and J by 2 bases, with 19 bases between them. The germline V gene has CDR1 SEHNR and CDR2 FQNEAQ (reference sequence). This CDR3 comprises 18 residues. CDR3 sequence: CASSFLQGSRINTGELFF. In DNA, the CDR3 is TGTGCCAGCAGCTTTCTACAGGGTTCCAGGATAAACACCGGGGAGCTGTTTTTT.

This chain connects TRBV3-1 to TRBJ2-4, with D perhaps TRBD1 (5 bases). Gene TRBJ2-7 matches the end of the DNA better, so the J call may be wrong. Germline assignment: CDR1 LGHDT and CDR2 YNNKEL (reference sequence). The CDR3 covers 16 residues. The CDR3 nucleotides are TGTGCCAGCAGCCAAGTAGGGGCCCCCTCCCCCTACGAGCAGTACTTC. This translates into CASSQVGAPSPYEQYF.

The chain couples TRBV29-1 to TRBJ1-1; 7 bases map to TRBD1. There are 12 residues in the CDR3. The V gene end was trimmed by 7 bases and the J gene end by 4 bases; junction bases not matched to a gene: 6. Germline CDR1 reads SQVTM; CDR2 reads ANQGSEA. The CDR3, as DNA: TGCAGCGCCGTGACAGGGTCCACTGAAGCTTTCTTT. It codes for CSAVTGSTEAFF.

The chain has TRBV20-1 and TRBJ1-1; no clear D gene. The CDR3 sequence is 11 residues long. The V and J ends lost 7 bases and 1 base respectively, with 7 bases between them. CDR1 is DFQATT and CDR2 is SNEGSKA in the germline V gene (reference sequence). Here the CDR3 reads CSGAENTEAFF. The CDR3 nucleotides read TGCAGTGGGGCCGAGAACACTGAAGCTTTCTTT.

This rearrangement joins TRBV6-5 to TRBJ1-6; weak D call: TRBD1 (5 bases). The V and J ends lost 7 bases and 8 bases respectively, with 12 bases between them. Looked up from germline, CDR1 is MNHEY and CDR2 is SVGAGI. The CDR3 contains 13 residues. CDR3 sequence reads: CASKRSRDSPLHF. The CDR3 nucleotides are TGTGCCAGCAAAAGAAGCAGGGATTCACCCCTCCACTTT.

A single count supports this clonotype. The chain carries TRBV12-3 or TRBV12-4 and TRBJ1-6, with TRBD1 as a possible D gene (5 bases). CDR3 length equals 16 residues. V gave up 6 bases and J gave up 3 bases, with 15 bases separating them. CDR3 amino acids: CASSPGGGYYNSPLHF. The DNA for the CDR3 is TGTGCCAGCAGCCCTGGCGGGGGGTACTATAATTCACCCCTCCACTTT.

The chain uses TRBV29-1 and TRBJ2-7; D perhaps matches TRBD2 (5 bases). Germline V CDR1 and CDR2: SQVTM, ANQGSEA. This CDR3 region has 15 residues. V was clipped by 3 bases and J by 4 bases, with 19 bases between them. The CDR3 DNA is TGCAGCGTTGAGTCTGGCGGGTCCATATCTTACGAGCAGTACTTC. Amino acid sequence: CSVESGGSISYEQYF.